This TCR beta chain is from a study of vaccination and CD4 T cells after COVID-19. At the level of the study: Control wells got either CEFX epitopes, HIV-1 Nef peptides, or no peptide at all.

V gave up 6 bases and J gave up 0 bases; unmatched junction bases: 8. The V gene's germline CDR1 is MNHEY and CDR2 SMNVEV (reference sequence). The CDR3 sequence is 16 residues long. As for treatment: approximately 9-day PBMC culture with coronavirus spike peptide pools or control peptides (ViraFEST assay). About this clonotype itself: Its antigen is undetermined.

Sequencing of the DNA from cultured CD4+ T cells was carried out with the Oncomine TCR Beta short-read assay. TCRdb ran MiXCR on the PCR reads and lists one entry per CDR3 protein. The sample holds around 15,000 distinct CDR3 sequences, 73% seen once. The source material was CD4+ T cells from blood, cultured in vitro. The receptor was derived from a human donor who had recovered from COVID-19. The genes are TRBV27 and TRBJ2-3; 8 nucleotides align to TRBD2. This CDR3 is CASRPSSGLSTDTQYF. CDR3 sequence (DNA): TGTGCCAGCAGGCCTTCTAGCGGGCTTAGCACAGATACGCAGTATTTT.